This T cell receptor beta chain was identified in a study of blood T cell repertoires in COVID-19. V was pared by 7 bases and J by 4 bases, with 13 bases between. The CDR3 runs to 13 residues. Sequencing was performed with immunoSEQ multiplex PCR; in TCRdb, only in-frame clones are kept and a portion is missing. The table has approximately 50,000 clones, approximately 89% seen once; the top ten hold 25% to 35%. This clone was detected only a few times. The specimen sequenced was peripheral blood. The receptor's source is a woman aged 80 or older with acute or convalescent COVID-19. V and J are TRBV12-3 or TRBV12-4 and TRBJ1-1; a weak D match, TRBD1 (5 bases). In DNA form, the CDR3 reads TGTGCCAGCAACACCCCAGGGTTCACTGAAGCTTTCTTT. Its translation is CASNTPGFTEAFF.